The T cell receptor (beta chain) under discussion was sequenced for a study of blood T cell repertoires in COVID-19. Participants spanned ages about 18 to 89 years and resided in around 25 US areas. Clones were sequenced by immunoSEQ multiplex PCR, and TCRdb holds only the in-frame ones, with some missing. The sample includes 190,000 or so clones, about 82% of them seen just once. This sequence originates from a woman aged 25 to 39 who had recovered from COVID-19. Material for sequencing was PBMCs or T cells enriched from blood (not recorded which).

The CDR3 spells CASSLDGGRVSGELFF. CDR3 DNA sequence: TGTGCCAGCAGCTTGGACGGCGGGAGGGTATCCGGGGAGCTGTTTTTT. The rearrangement links TRBV5-4 to TRBJ2-2; 9 nucleotides line up with TRBD2. This CDR3 has 16 amino acids. In germline, CDR1 is SGHNT, CDR2 YYREEE (reference sequence). J gave up 6 bases and V 0 bases, and 6 bases lay outside the gene matches.